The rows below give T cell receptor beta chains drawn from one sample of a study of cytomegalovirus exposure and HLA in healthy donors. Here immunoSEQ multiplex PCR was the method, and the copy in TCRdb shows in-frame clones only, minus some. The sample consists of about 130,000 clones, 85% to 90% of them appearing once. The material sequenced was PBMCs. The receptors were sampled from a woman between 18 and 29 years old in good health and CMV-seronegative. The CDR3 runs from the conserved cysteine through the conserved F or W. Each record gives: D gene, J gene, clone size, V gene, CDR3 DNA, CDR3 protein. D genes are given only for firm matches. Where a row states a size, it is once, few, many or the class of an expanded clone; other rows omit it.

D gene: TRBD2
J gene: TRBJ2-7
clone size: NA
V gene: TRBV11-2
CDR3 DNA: TGTGCCAGCAGCCCTATCAATCGGCGGGGGACCTACGAGCAGTACTTC
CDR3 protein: CASSPINRRGTYEQYF

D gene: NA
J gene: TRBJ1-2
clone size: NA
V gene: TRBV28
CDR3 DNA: TGTGCCAGCAGTTTACTACAGGTTCCCCCTATTGGTGGCTACACCTTC
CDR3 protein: CASSLLQVPPIGGYTF

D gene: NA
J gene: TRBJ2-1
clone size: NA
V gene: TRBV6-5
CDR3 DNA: TGTGCCAGCAGTTACAGGGACTCTACCTACAATGAGCAGTTCTTC
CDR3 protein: CASSYRDSTYNEQFF

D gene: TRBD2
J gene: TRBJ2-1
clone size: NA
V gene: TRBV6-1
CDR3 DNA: TGTGCCAGCAGTGCTACGTGGGGGACTAGCAGTAGCAATGAGCAGTTCTTC
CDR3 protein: CASSATWGTSSSNEQFF

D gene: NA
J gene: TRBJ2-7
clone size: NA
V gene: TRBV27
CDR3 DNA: TGTGCCAGCAATAGGGGGGGCGACGAGCAGTACTTC
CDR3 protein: CASNRGGDEQYF

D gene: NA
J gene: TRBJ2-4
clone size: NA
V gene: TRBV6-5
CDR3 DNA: TGTGCCAGCAGTACCCGCAGGGGGGTGGCGAACATTCAGTACTTC
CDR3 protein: CASSTRRGVANIQYF

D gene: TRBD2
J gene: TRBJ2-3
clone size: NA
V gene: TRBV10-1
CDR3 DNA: TGCGCCAGCAGTAACCCGACTAGCGGGAGGACAGATACGCAGTATTTT
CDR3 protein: CASSNPTSGRTDTQYF

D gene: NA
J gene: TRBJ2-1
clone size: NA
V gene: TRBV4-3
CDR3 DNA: TGCGCCAGCAGCCAAGATCAAGGCATCGGGAATGAGCAGTTCTTC
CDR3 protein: CASSQDQGIGNEQFF

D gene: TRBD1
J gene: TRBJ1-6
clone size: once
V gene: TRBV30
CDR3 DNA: TGTGCCTGGAGTTTAGGGACAGGGAGGGATATACGGAATTCACCCCTCCACTTT
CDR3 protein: CAWSLGTGRDIRNSPLHF

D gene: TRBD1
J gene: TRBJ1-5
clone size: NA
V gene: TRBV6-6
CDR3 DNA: TGTGCCAGCAGTTGGGGACAGTATAGCAATCAGCCCCAGCATTTT
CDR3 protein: CASSWGQYSNQPQHF

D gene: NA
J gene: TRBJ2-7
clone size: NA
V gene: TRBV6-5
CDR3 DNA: TGTGCCAGCAGTTACTCTGCTGGACAGTCCTACGAGCAGTACTTC
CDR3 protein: CASSYSAGQSYEQYF

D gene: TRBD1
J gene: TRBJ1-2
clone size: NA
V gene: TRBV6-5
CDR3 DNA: TGTGCCAGCAGTTACTCCGGCGGACAGGGGAATGGCTACACCTTC
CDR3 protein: CASSYSGGQGNGYTF